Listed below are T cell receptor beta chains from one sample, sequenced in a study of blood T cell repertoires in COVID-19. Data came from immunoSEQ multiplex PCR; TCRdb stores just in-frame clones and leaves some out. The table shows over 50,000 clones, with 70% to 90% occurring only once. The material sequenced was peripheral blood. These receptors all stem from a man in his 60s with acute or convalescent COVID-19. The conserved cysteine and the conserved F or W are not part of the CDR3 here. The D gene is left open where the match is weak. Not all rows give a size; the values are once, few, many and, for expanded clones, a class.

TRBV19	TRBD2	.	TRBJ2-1	ASSFSGGGEQF
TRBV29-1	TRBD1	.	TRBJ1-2	SVDRARNPLYGYT
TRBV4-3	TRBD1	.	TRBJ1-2	ASSQPGTGKNGYT
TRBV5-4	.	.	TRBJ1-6	ASKVGAASGSPLH
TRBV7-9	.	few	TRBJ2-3	ASSLLGLWEDTQY
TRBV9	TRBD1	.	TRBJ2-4	ASSPGTGKDIQY
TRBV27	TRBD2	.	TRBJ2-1	ASSLGTSGLDEQF
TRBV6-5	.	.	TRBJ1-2	ASSYVISGLGGYT
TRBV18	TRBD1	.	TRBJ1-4	ASSPRGQGAEKLF
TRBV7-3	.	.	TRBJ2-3	ASSLTPGAATDTQY
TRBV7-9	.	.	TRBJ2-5	ASSISGEHNGETQY
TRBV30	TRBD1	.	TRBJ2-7	AWSPGTGVYEQY
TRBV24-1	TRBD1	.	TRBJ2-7	ATSHGQGSSYEQY
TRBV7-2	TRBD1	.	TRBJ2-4	ASSPDRGRRIQY
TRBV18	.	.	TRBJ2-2	ASSPLARLNTGELF
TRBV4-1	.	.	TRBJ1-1	ASSQDGGDTEAF
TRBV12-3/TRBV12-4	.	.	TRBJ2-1	ASSLGTPPDF
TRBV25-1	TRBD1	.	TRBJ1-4	ASSLGTGGIEKLF
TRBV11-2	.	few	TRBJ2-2	ASSALGLVFNTGELF
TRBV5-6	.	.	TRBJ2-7	ASSSSSYEQY
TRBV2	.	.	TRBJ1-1	ASSEGLTAMNTEAF
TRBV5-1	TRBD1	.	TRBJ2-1	ASSDTGTGVGEQF
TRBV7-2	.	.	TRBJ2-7	ASSTRTTDEQY
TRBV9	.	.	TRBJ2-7	ASSVASTQGGSYEQY
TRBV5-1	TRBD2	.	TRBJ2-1	ASSLAPSGSYTAEQF
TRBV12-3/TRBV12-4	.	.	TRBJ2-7	ASSFDRYEQY
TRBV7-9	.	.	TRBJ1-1	ASSPNGPGRDNTEAF